Below are 8 T cell receptor beta chains sequenced from a single sample in a study of cytomegalovirus exposure and HLA in healthy donors. The PCR employed 60 Vbeta primers together with 13 Jbeta primers. The repertoire was sequenced with immunoSEQ multiplex PCR; TCRdb's copy has only in-frame clones and lacks some. The top ten clones hold 4.5% to 6.5% of a sample with 110,000 to 150,000 clones, 80% of them seen once. The sequenced sample consisted of PBMCs. The receptors come from a male donor in good health and CMV-seronegative.

The chain has TRBV19 and TRBJ1-4; unclear D gene. Germline V gene lookup returns CDR1 LNHDA and CDR2 SQIVND (reference sequence). The V gene lost 9 bases and the J gene lost 0 bases, with 14 bases spanning the gap. The CDR3 is 15 residues long. The CDR3 bases are TGTGCCAGCACCCGTGGGCCAGCAACTAATGAAAAACTGTTTTTT. It encodes CASTRGPATNEKLFF.

This clone has a single count. This rearrangement joins TRBV28 to TRBJ2-7; possible D gene TRBD1, 5 bases. Between the trimmed V and J ends, which lost 3 bases and 0 bases, there was a span of 9 bases. In germline, CDR1 is MDHEN, CDR2 SYDVKM. CDR3 length: 14 amino acids. CDR3 DNA: TGTGCCAGCAGTTTCCGGACATTCTCCTACGAGCAGTACTTC. Residues: CASSFRTFSYEQYF.

The chain has TRBV7-9 and TRBJ2-5; D call uncertain. This CDR3 has 13 residues. V lost 5 bases, J lost 3 bases, and 10 bases lay in between. CDR1 SEHNR and CDR2 FQNEAQ come from the germline V gene (reference sequence). CDR3 in amino acids: CASSPDTEETQYF. CDR3 DNA: TGTGCCAGCAGCCCCGACACCGAAGAGACCCAGTACTTC.

This clone has a handful of counts. This rearrangement joins TRBV5-4 to TRBJ2-7; TRBD1 aligns across 7 bases. The CDR3 loop spans 16 amino acids. The V gene's germline CDR1 is SGHNT and CDR2 YYREEE (reference sequence). The trim removed 3 bases at V and 2 bases at J, leaving 11 bases unmatched. CDR3 nucleotide sequence: TGTGCCAGCAGCTCGACCCCTGGACAGGCTGCCTACGAGCAGTACTTC. It codes for CASSSTPGQAAYEQYF.

This sequence joins TRBV6-1 and TRBJ1-4; D is undetermined. The V and J ends lost 3 bases and 7 bases respectively, with 12 bases between them. CDR3 length equals 14 residues. Germline assignment: CDR1 MNHNS and CDR2 SASEGT. CDR3 DNA sequence: TGTGCCAGCAGTGACGGGGAGGTTGGTGAAAAACTGTTTTTT. Its protein product is CASSDGEVGEKLFF.

In its sample, this clone was seen once. This chain connects TRBV5-6 to TRBJ2-5; D is perhaps TRBD1 (6 bases). V lost 0 bases and J lost 5, with 14 bases in between. This CDR3 has 15 residues. Germline CDR1 SGHDT, CDR2 YYEEEE. The CDR3 spells CASSLAQQGSETQYF. CDR3 DNA: TGTGCCAGCAGCTTGGCCCAACAGGGTTCGGAGACCCAGTACTTC.

This sequence joins TRBV18 and TRBJ2-7; tentative D call: TRBD1 (6 bases). V dropped 5 bases and J dropped 1 base, with 12 bases sitting between them. Per the germline V gene, CDR1 is KGHSH and CDR2 is LQKENI. The CDR3 runs to 14 residues. The CDR3 loop reads CASSTNRDSYEQYF. CDR3 nucleotide sequence: TGTGCCAGCTCAACAAACAGGGATTCCTACGAGCAGTACTTC.

V gene TRBV7-9 combines with J gene TRBJ1-1, with D possibly matching TRBD1 (6 bases). This CDR3 has 12 amino acids. The germline V gene encodes CDR1 SEHNR and CDR2 FQNEAQ (reference sequence). Trimming stripped 6 bases from V and 10 bases from J, with 15 bases between. CDR3 nucleotide sequence: TGTGCCAGCAGTCCCCAGGGGCGAGGAGCTTTCTTT. Translation gives CASSPQGRGAFF.